These T cell receptor beta chains were read from a single sample in a study of blood T cell repertoires in COVID-19. Sequenced by immunoSEQ multiplex PCR; TCRdb stores in-frame clones only, minus some. This sample yields more than 400,000 clones, of which roughly 85% are seen a single time; roughly 3.2% belongs to the top ten. Sequenced input: peripheral blood. The source of these receptors is a human donor in a cohort sampled during active COVID-19. CDR3s leave out the opening cysteine and the closing phenylalanine or tryptophan. The order of the fields is CDR3 protein, V gene, J gene, D gene. D genes are given only for firm matches.

AISESGGTGKYEQY	TRBV10-3	TRBJ2-7	TRBD1
ASSMPRVTSGIGEQF	TRBV19	TRBJ2-1	TRBD2
ASSLAGTDTNEQF	TRBV5-1	TRBJ2-1	NA
SVLGQGSYT	TRBV29-1	TRBJ1-2	TRBD1
ASSLVQGWTNVLT	TRBV27	TRBJ2-6	TRBD1
AWSAGQANYGYT	TRBV30	TRBJ1-2	TRBD1
ASSEQSAGYGYT	TRBV10-1	TRBJ1-2	NA
SVQGTGGRNTEAF	TRBV29-1	TRBJ1-1	NA
ASTPSTVYEQY	TRBV6-5	TRBJ2-7	NA
ASSTLGRVYEQY	TRBV3-1/TRBV3-2	TRBJ2-7	TRBD2
ASSKRDPTGYAF	TRBV21-1	TRBJ1-1	NA
ASSVGAGANVLT	TRBV5-1	TRBJ2-6	NA
ASSLVGDTLSGNTIY	TRBV5-6	TRBJ1-3	NA
ASSYGSVTEAF	TRBV6-2/TRBV6-3	TRBJ1-1	NA
ASSSGGTGNQPQH	TRBV28	TRBJ1-5	TRBD1
ASSGGTGRYEKLF	TRBV19	TRBJ1-4	TRBD1
AWMGAGVSTGELF	TRBV30	TRBJ2-2	TRBD2
AISPGTGASTVSRSTDTQY	TRBV10-3	TRBJ2-3	TRBD1
ATSGWTGGSGANVLT	TRBV15	TRBJ2-6	TRBD1
ASSTPGEWSGYT	TRBV6-2/TRBV6-3	TRBJ1-2	NA
ASSQYYEASGNTIY	TRBV3-1/TRBV3-2	TRBJ1-3	NA
ASSPRLAEETQY	TRBV18	TRBJ2-5	TRBD2
ASSQEGAPLGAF	TRBV3-1/TRBV3-2	TRBJ1-1	NA
SVVLAGSSYNEQF	TRBV29-1	TRBJ2-1	TRBD2
ASSVSGSGPQETQY	TRBV9	TRBJ2-5	TRBD2
ASSLARSSGELTDTQY	TRBV5-1	TRBJ2-3	TRBD2
SVAKVQDYEQY	TRBV29-1	TRBJ2-7	NA
ASSIDSEGYGYT	TRBV19	TRBJ1-2	NA
ASSIGQAKNIQY	TRBV2	TRBJ2-4	NA
ASSLGTANYGYT	TRBV11-2	TRBJ1-2	NA
ASSMGTASEQF	TRBV19	TRBJ2-1	TRBD1
ASSPILAGGLTEQF	TRBV14	TRBJ2-1	TRBD2
ASSLADRGSYGYT	TRBV5-1	TRBJ1-2	TRBD1
ASSLITQAESNQPQH	TRBV7-3	TRBJ1-5	NA
AISSFDRGLNDGYT	TRBV10-3	TRBJ1-2	TRBD1
ASSQDRGPHSNQPQH	TRBV18	TRBJ1-5	TRBD1
ASSQLPTGVNTEAF	TRBV7-3	TRBJ1-1	TRBD1
ASRSEANYGYT	TRBV27	TRBJ1-2	NA
ASSYSGGNYGYT	TRBV6-5	TRBJ1-2	NA
ASSSSGGETQY	TRBV7-2	TRBJ2-5	TRBD2
ASSLTGGGYGYT	TRBV10-2	TRBJ1-2	TRBD1
SAPTENIQY	TRBV20-1	TRBJ2-4	NA
ASTLDTTNTGELF	TRBV5-4	TRBJ2-2	NA
ASSLAGFYEQY	TRBV11-2	TRBJ2-7	NA
ASSPGGRYTEAF	TRBV11-3	TRBJ1-1	TRBD1
ASMGQGSAGELF	TRBV2	TRBJ2-2	TRBD1
ASSLQGTSTDTQY	TRBV28	TRBJ2-3	NA
ASSSYRDRGYGYT	TRBV6-5	TRBJ1-2	NA
ASSSGLAGWETQY	TRBV27	TRBJ2-5	TRBD2
ASSDLNLSTDTQY	TRBV6-1	TRBJ2-3	NA
ASSSGLSGNTIY	TRBV27	TRBJ1-3	NA
ASSVSLTGEEELF	TRBV9	TRBJ2-2	NA
ASSLAPANYGYT	TRBV5-1	TRBJ1-2	NA
ASSRRQGALYEQY	TRBV3-1/TRBV3-2	TRBJ2-7	TRBD1
ASSSTTSGGYNEQF	TRBV11-3	TRBJ2-1	TRBD2